This T cell receptor beta chain was captured in a study of T cells after yellow fever vaccination. For this clonotype: Its cognate antigen is unknown.

5'RACE template switching produced TCR cDNA carrying a universal primer site and UMIs. From the 5' RACE reads, TCRdb called clonotypes with MiXCR, one entry per CDR3 protein. The sample shows hundreds of thousands of distinct CDR3 sequences, approximately 13% of them seen only once. Findings and caveats of the study: Contamination by abundant bulk-population clonotypes could be present in FACS-sorted repertoires. Among primary-vaccination clones, most reappeared after the booster, at about 95% for CD4 and around 90% for CD8.

The source material was PBMCs, sampled on the day of the yellow fever booster vaccination. The receptor was derived from a man aged 30-40 years who received the YFV17D yellow fever vaccine.

This CDR3 reads CASRRQVLSYEQYF. Written as DNA, the CDR3 is TGTGCCAGCAGGCGACAGGTCCTCTCCTACGAGCAGTACTTC. This chain links TRBV28 with TRBJ2-7; TRBD1 is a possible D gene (6 bases). There are 14 residues in the CDR3. Germline V CDR1 and CDR2: MDHEN, SYDVKM. V shed 6 bases and J shed 0 bases, with 12 bases lying between them.